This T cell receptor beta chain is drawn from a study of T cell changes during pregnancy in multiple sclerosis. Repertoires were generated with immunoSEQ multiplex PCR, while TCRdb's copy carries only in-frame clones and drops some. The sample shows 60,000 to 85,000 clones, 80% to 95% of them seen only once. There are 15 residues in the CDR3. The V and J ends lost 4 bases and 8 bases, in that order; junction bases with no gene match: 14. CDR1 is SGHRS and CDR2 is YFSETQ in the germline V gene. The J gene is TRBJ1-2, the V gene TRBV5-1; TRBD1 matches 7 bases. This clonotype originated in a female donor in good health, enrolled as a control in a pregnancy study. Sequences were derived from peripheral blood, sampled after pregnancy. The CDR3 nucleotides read TGCGCCAGCAGCACGGAGGGACAGAATTTTCTGGGCTACACCTTC. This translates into CASSTEGQNFLGYTF.